These 28 T cell receptor beta chains originate from one sample sequenced in a study of T cell changes during pregnancy in multiple sclerosis (dated by TCRdb to about 2019). Receptor amplification or capture employed the immunoSEQ multiplex PCR assay. TCRdb re-hosts the immuneACCESS table, in-frame sequences only. Its copies lack some clones; in the studies checked, an unresolved V gene accounts for under half of them, and the cause for the rest is not known. The sample has approximately 28,000 clones on record, just over 90% of them singletons. The top ten clonotypes cover approximately 6% of the sample. The sequenced sample was CD8+ T cells from peripheral blood mononuclear cells, obtained before pregnancy. Receptor source: a female donor with multiple sclerosis, enrolled in a pregnancy study.

The J gene is TRBJ1-4, the V gene TRBV4-2; D is unclear. The germline CDR1 and CDR2 sequences are LGHNA and YNFKEQ. This CDR3 is 16 amino acids long. The ends were cut back, 0 bases at V and 7 bases at J, with 15 bases in the middle. The CDR3 bases are TGTGCCAGCAGCCAAGATGTCGGGCTTGGGAGTGAAAAACTGTTTTTT. Its translation is CASSQDVGLGSEKLFF.

V and J are TRBV2 and TRBJ2-5, with D possibly TRBD2 on 7 matching bases. Between the trimmed V and J ends, which lost 3 bases and 7 bases, there was a span of 21 bases. CDR1 and CDR2 (germline): SNHLY, FYNNEI. CDR3 length: 16 residues. DNA of the CDR3: TGTGCCAGCAGTGATGACGGGGCGGGGGCGAGAGGGACCCAGTACTTC. Its translation: CASSDDGAGARGTQYF.

The genes are TRBV4-3 and TRBJ2-2; 10 nucleotides agree with TRBD1. The germline CDR1 and CDR2 sequences are LGHNA and YSLEER. V gave up 2 bases and J gave up 5 bases; unmatched junction bases: 5. The length of the CDR3 is 16 residues. The CDR3 DNA reads TGCGCCAGCAGCCAATCGCGGACAGGGGGTACCGGGGAGCTGTTTTTT. Translated: CASSQSRTGGTGELFF.

This clone has only a few counts. The CDR3, as DNA: TGTGCCATCAGTTTTGTGCCCGGGACAGGGCAAGACGAGCAGTACTTC. It codes for CAISFVPGTGQDEQYF. The chain employs TRBV10-3 and TRBJ2-7; 9 bases line up with TRBD1. This CDR3 region has 16 residues. The V gene's germline CDR1 is ENHRY and CDR2 SYGVKD. Trimming at V came to 5 bases and at J to 5 bases, leaving 13 bases not matched to a gene.

CDR3 protein: CASSLERGDEQFF. CDR3 sequence (DNA): TGTGCCAGCAGCTTGGAGCGGGGCGATGAGCAGTTCTTC. This chain connects TRBV7-9 to TRBJ2-1, with 7 bases lining up with TRBD2. This CDR3 spans 13 amino acids. V shed 3 bases and J 8 bases; nucleotides not matched to a gene: 4. Per germline, CDR1 SEHNR and CDR2 FQNEAQ (reference sequence).

The V call is TRBV6-1, the J call TRBJ1-1; 9 positions agree with TRBD1. V shed 4 bases and J 1 base; nucleotides not matched to a gene: 7. Germline V CDR1 and CDR2: MNHNS, SASEGT. The CDR3 is made up of 16 amino acids. CDR3 sequence (DNA): TGTGCCAGCAGTGCCCTTACAGGGGGCTGGAACACTGAAGCTTTCTTT. This encodes CASSALTGGWNTEAFF.

The J gene is TRBJ2-3, the V gene TRBV5-1; 7 bases agree with TRBD1. V was pared by 4 bases and J by 5 bases, with 4 bases of the junction left unmatched. Per germline, CDR1 SGHRS and CDR2 YFSETQ. The CDR3 consists of 13 residues. CDR3 residues: CASSAYRGDTQYF. CDR3 nucleotides: TGCGCCAGCAGCGCCTACAGGGGAGATACGCAGTATTTT.

CDR3 sequence: CASRADQGYEKLFF. The CDR3 DNA sequence: TGTGCCAGCAGGGCGGACCAGGGCTATGAAAAACTGTTTTTT. The rearrangement links TRBV2 to TRBJ1-4; D is possibly TRBD1 (5 bases). The V and J ends lost 6 bases and 6 bases respectively, with 14 bases between them. The germline CDR1 and CDR2 sequences are SNHLY and FYNNEI. The CDR3 sequence is 14 residues long.

This clone was seen a handful of times. V gene TRBV27 combines with J gene TRBJ1-5, with a weak D call TRBD1 (5 bases). Trimming pared 5 bases from V and 3 bases from J, leaving 14 bases between. Germline CDR1 reads MNHEY; CDR2 reads SMNVEV (reference sequence). CDR3 length: 15 amino acids. The CDR3 spells CASSPRWGDNQPQHF. The CDR3 coding sequence is TGTGCCAGCAGTCCTCGCTGGGGGGACAATCAGCCCCAGCATTTT.

The genes are TRBV4-3 and TRBJ1-1; no definite D call. The V gene lost 3 bases and the J gene lost 0 bases, with 17 bases spanning the gap. CDR3 size: 17 residues. CDR1 and CDR2 (germline): LGHNA, YSLEER. DNA for the CDR3: TGCGCCAGCAGCCAGAGCCTCCCTCCGGGGATGAACACTGAAGCTTTCTTT. It encodes CASSQSLPPGMNTEAFF.

J is TRBJ2-1 and V is TRBV4-3, with TRBD2 matching over 9 bases. After removal of 4 bases from V and 5 bases from J, the junction contained 9 bases not matched to a gene. CDR3 length equals 16 residues. Germline V gives CDR1 LGHNA, CDR2 YSLEER. CDR3 sequence reads: CASSRLSGGTNNEQFF. For the CDR3, the DNA is TGCGCCAGCAGCCGGTTAAGCGGGGGGACCAACAATGAGCAGTTCTTC.

The V gene is TRBV29-1, the J gene TRBJ2-1; TRBD2 is a possible D gene (6 bases). This CDR3 has 13 amino acids. Germline-derived CDR1 and CDR2 are SQVTM and ANQGSEA. V lost 3 bases to trimming and J lost 0 bases, with 6 bases between them. In DNA, the CDR3 is TGCAGCGTTGACGGGGGCTCCTACAATGAGCAGTTCTTC. It specifies CSVDGGSYNEQFF.

This sequence joins TRBV7-3 and TRBJ2-2; TRBD1 matches 7 bases. The V and J ends lost 2 bases and 7 bases, in that order; junction bases with no gene match: 7. The CDR3 has 15 amino acids. Germline V CDR1 and CDR2: SGHTA, FQGTGA. Written as DNA, the CDR3 is TGTGCCAGCAGCTTACTTCACAGGGGAAACGGGGAGCTGTTTTTT. Its protein product is CASSLLHRGNGELFF. Looking up the rest from reference TRBV7-3 and TRBJ2-2 gives the full variable domain: GAGVSQTPSNKVTEKGKYVELRCDPISGHTALYWYRQSLGQGPEFLIYFQGTGAADDSGLPNDRFFAVRPEGSVSTLKIQRTERGDSAVYLCASSLLHRGNGELFFGEGSRLTVL.

This rearrangement joins TRBV7-3 to TRBJ2-1, with 7 bases aligning to TRBD1. The germline gives CDR1 SGHTA, CDR2 FQGTGA. This CDR3 has 16 residues. The trim removed 1 base at V and 1 base at J, leaving 4 bases unmatched. The chain's CDR3 is CASSLKGGLSYNEQFF. The CDR3 region has the DNA TGTGCCAGCAGCTTAAAAGGGGGCCTGTCCTACAATGAGCAGTTCTTC.

The chain has TRBV5-4 and TRBJ2-7; 8 nucleotides match TRBD1. Germline-derived CDR1 and CDR2 are SGHNT and YYREEE (reference sequence). After removal of 5 bases from V and 5 bases from J, the junction contained 6 bases not matched to a gene. CDR3 length: 13 residues. The CDR3 sequence is CASRSDRAHEQYF. The CDR3 region has the DNA TGTGCCAGCAGGTCGGACAGGGCCCACGAGCAGTACTTC.

V gene TRBV12-5 combines with J gene TRBJ1-1; TRBD1 matches at 7 bases. The length of the CDR3 is 15 residues. CDR1 and CDR2 from the germline V gene are LGHNT and FRNRAP. Trimming took 1 base from V and 3 from J; bases not matched to a gene: 5. Here the CDR3 DNA reads TGTGCTAGTGGTTTGGCGACAGGGAACTACACTGAAGCTTTCTTT. It codes for CASGLATGNYTEAFF.

The V gene is TRBV5-1, the J gene TRBJ2-7; 7 bases map to TRBD2. The CDR3 has 15 amino acids. The ends lost 0 bases at V and 3 bases at J; junction bases unmatched: 6. Germline loops: CDR1 SGHRS, CDR2 YFSETQ. DNA of the CDR3: TGCGCCAGCAGCTTGGTCGGGGGGAGAGGCTACGAGCAGTACTTC. Translation: CASSLVGGRGYEQYF.

This clone came up once. The chain carries TRBV4-1 and TRBJ2-3; D call uncertain. CDR3 length: 14 residues. Germline assignment: CDR1 MGHRA and CDR2 YSYEKL. V was trimmed by 1 base and J by 0 bases, leaving 5 bases between them. The DNA for the CDR3 is TGCGCCAGCAGCCAAGGTCCTAGCACAGATACGCAGTATTTT. As protein: CASSQGPSTDTQYF.

The chain recombines TRBV29-1 with TRBJ2-7; D is perhaps TRBD2 (5 bases). The CDR3 spans 16 residues. Trimming pared 3 bases from V and 0 bases from J, leaving 18 bases between. Germline lookup yields CDR1 SQVTM and CDR2 ANQGSEA. For the CDR3, the DNA is TGCAGCGTTGACCTCACCGGGAACCCGAGCTCCTACGAGCAGTACTTC. Its translation is CSVDLTGNPSSYEQYF.

This clone was found a few times. The chain couples TRBV28 to TRBJ2-2; 13 bases fit TRBD2. Germline values: CDR1 MDHEN, CDR2 SYDVKM. After removal of 4 bases from V and 4 bases from J, the junction contained 0 bases not matched to a gene. The CDR3 has 15 residues. Written as DNA, the CDR3 is TGTGCCAGCAGTTGGACTAGCGGGAGCACCGGGGAGCTGTTTTTT. It is translated as CASSWTSGSTGELFF.

The chain carries TRBV2 and TRBJ2-5; the match to TRBD2 covers 11 bases. The germline CDR1 and CDR2 sequences are SNHLY and FYNNEI. This CDR3 comprises 17 residues. The junction had 17 bases not matched to a gene; V was cut back by 5 bases and J by 9 bases. CDR3 sequence (DNA): TGTGCCAGCAGTAGGGGGAGGATACTAGCGGGGGAGAATGCCCAGTACTTC. Translating gives CASSRGRILAGENAQYF.

This sequence joins TRBV10-2 and TRBJ1-2, with D tentatively TRBD1 (6 bases). The CDR3 is made up of 12 amino acids. V lost 6 bases and J lost 5, with 10 bases in between. The germline V gene encodes CDR1 WSHSY and CDR2 SAAADI. The CDR3 sequence is CASSPDSYGYTF. The CDR3 nucleotides read TGCGCCAGCAGCCCGGACAGTTATGGCTACACCTTC.

The CDR3 sequence: CSVRTGYTGELFF. The CDR3 nucleotides read TGCAGCGTTCGGACAGGGTACACCGGGGAGCTGTTTTTT. V and J are TRBV29-1 and TRBJ2-2, with TRBD1 identical over 8 bases. Germline V CDR1 and CDR2: SQVTM, ANQGSEA. CDR3 length: 13 amino acids. Trimming removed 5 bases from V and 3 bases from J; junction bases left unmatched: 2.

This sequence joins TRBV9 and TRBJ2-1; perhaps TRBD2 as D (6 bases). Germline V CDR1 and CDR2: SGDLS, YYNGEE. CDR3 length equals 15 residues. V lost 0 bases, J lost 4 bases, and 11 bases lay in between. The CDR3 bases are TGTGCCAGCAGCGTAGGGGGTAGCGGTTACAATGAGCAGTTCTTC. Protein product: CASSVGGSGYNEQFF.

The CDR3 loop is CASSQDLGQRRNEQYF. CDR3 bases: TGCGCCAGCAGCCAAGATTTGGGGCAGCGAAGGAACGAGCAGTACTTC. The chain couples TRBV4-1 to TRBJ2-7; possibly TRBD1 for D (5 bases). V lost 0 bases, J lost 5 bases, and 17 bases lay in between. Germline V gene data show CDR1 as MGHRA and CDR2 as YSYEKL. There are 16 residues in the CDR3.

The rearrangement uses TRBV14 and TRBJ2-1; 8 nucleotides match TRBD1. The V gene end was trimmed by 4 bases and the J gene end by 1 base; junction bases not matched to a gene: 9. The CDR3 consists of 17 residues. In germline, CDR1 is SGHDN, CDR2 FVKESK. The CDR3 coding sequence is TGTGCCAGCAGCCCCTTGATCCGGGACAGGTCCTACAATGAGCAGTTCTTC. It is translated as CASSPLIRDRSYNEQFF.

This clone was detected once. The chain employs TRBV13 and TRBJ1-1; D may be TRBD1 (6 bases). The CDR3 is made up of 15 amino acids. V lost 1 base to trimming and J lost 7 bases, with 16 bases between them. Per the germline V gene, CDR1 is PRHDT and CDR2 is FYEKMQ (reference sequence). The CDR3 sequence: CASSLEGGPRGEAFF. The CDR3, as DNA: TGTGCCAGCAGCTTAGAGGGGGGGCCTCGGGGTGAAGCTTTCTTT.

This chain links TRBV19 with TRBJ2-3, with a possible D match to TRBD2 (5 bases). V lost 7 bases and J 5 bases, leaving 13 bases between the germline ends. The CDR3 sequence is 13 residues long. CDR1 is LNHDA and CDR2 is SQIVND in the germline V gene (reference sequence). The CDR3 coding sequence is TGTGCCAGTACCCGACGGGCGGGAGATACGCAGTATTTT. Its protein is CASTRRAGDTQYF.